This T cell receptor beta chain was recovered during a study of blood T cell repertoires in COVID-19 (dated by TCRdb to the early 2020s). Background for the entire study: Samples covering the acute and convalescent phases of COVID-19 were provided by collaborators in the United States, Italy and Spain. HLA class I and class II types, where available, came from metadata supplied by the sample provider rather than from assay-based typing. Deeply sampled blood TCRbeta repertoires from subjects exposed to, actively infected with, or recovered from COVID-19 were included in the dataset. Samples were obtained from the ongoing ImmuneRACE study (first 160 participants) and from 1,254 subjects provided by 6 global collaborators. The repertoires were made available in a free public database intended to serve as a resource for research on the immune response to SARS-CoV-2. Sample metadata almost always included a de-identified subject ID, COVID-19 status, age in years and sex. The prospective study material was composed of cDNA or gDNA derived from T cells, B-cell-depleted T cells, or PBMCs. Broader findings and caveats from the paper: The quantity of clinical and demographic metadata differed by source and by participant and was supplied without curation.

The immunoSEQ Assay, a bias-controlled multiplex PCR, was used to amplify TCRbeta CDR3 regions from genomic DNA. The authors processed their data as follows. The number of nucleated cells in each sample was estimated by amplification of reference gene primers within the assay. To quantify the absolute abundance of each unique TCRbeta CDR3 rearrangement, sequence reads were collapsed and filtered. For each sample, productive Simpson clonality was calculated by taking the square root of Simpson's diversity index across productive rearrangements. What TCRdb holds here is the immuneACCESS table cut down to in-frame rearrangements. Part of the clones is not present; checked against another copy, under half of the missing clones reflect an unresolved V gene, and the others are unexplained. The V and J calls and clone size come from that table; D and trimming were worked out from the DNA. For this sample the table gives over 250,000 clones, of which 88% were detected only once. Around 2.9% of the sample is held by the ten biggest clonotypes.

Participants in the prospective study were aged about 18 to 89 years, lived in more than 20 United States geographic areas, and enrolled through a virtual design. Cohort assignment in the prospective study relied on participant-reported clinical history from a screening survey and a study questionnaire. ImmuneRACE Cohort 3 recovered participants were defined by two consecutive negative NP/OP PCR tests, healthcare professional clearance, or symptom resolution. Mobile phlebotomists in the prospective study collected whole blood, serum and a nasopharyngeal or oropharyngeal swab from every participant. Participants in the prospective study had the option to provide additional blood draws and questionnaires over an approximately two-month period. Before DNA extraction, prospective study blood samples were shipped either frozen or at room temperature. The germline V gene gives CDR1 as MGHRA and CDR2 as YSYEKL. The germline ends are 4 bases apart after V is trimmed by 3 bases and J by 7 bases. The CDR3 measures 11 amino acids from cysteine to phenylalanine. Only CDR3 DNA is held: 33 bases, read in frame from base 1.

This clone was detected once. It has no known antigen specificity. Within one base of it there is no much larger clone, and no base qualities were kept. The receptor was derived from a woman aged 45-65 years who had recovered from COVID-19. What was sequenced was PBMCs or T cells enriched from blood (not recorded which). This sequence uses TRBV4-1 and TRBJ2-1, with the D gene not confidently named. CDR3 loop: CASSQRNEQFF. The bases are TGCGCCAGCAGCCAGCGGAATGAGCAGTTCTTC.